This T cell receptor (beta chain) appears in the sequencing data of a study of T cells after yellow fever vaccination. Study-wide context: Preparation of fractions with low cell numbers was performed using SMART-Seq v4 Ultra Low Input. Study-wide results and caveats: The secondary response was weaker, and its peak arrived faster, on day 5 versus 15.

From the 5' RACE reads, TCRdb called clonotypes with MiXCR, one entry per CDR3 protein. There are 550,000 or so distinct CDR3 sequences in the sample; about 19% occur only once, and about 13% lies in the top ten. This clonotype was counted a few times. What it recognizes is unknown. Specimen: PBMCs, collected 15 days after the yellow fever booster vaccination. The TCR comes from a man aged 30 to 39 who received the YFV17D yellow fever vaccine.

The CDR3 bases are TGTGCCAGCAGCGTAGGTAGACAGTCTAGCACAGATACGCAGTATTTT. The encoded protein is CASSVGRQSSTDTQYF. This sequence joins TRBV9 and TRBJ2-3, with D possibly TRBD1 on 5 matching bases. The germline V gene has CDR1 SGDLS and CDR2 YYNGEE. V was cut by 0 bases and J by 0 bases, with 11 bases left in between. The CDR3 extends over 16 amino acids.